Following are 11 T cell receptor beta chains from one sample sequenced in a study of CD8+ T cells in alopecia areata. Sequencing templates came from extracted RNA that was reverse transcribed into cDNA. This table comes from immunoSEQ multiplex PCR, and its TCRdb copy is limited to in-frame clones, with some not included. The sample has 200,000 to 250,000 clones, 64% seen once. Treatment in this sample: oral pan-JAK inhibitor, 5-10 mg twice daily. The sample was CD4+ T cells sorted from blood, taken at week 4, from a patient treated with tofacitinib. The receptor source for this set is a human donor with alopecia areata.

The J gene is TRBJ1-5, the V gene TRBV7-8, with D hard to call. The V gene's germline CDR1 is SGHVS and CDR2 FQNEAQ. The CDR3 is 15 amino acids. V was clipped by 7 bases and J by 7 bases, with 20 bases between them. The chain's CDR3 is CASTVGFGRRQPQHF. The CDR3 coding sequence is TGTGCCAGCACTGTGGGGTTTGGAAGAAGGCAGCCCCAGCATTTT.

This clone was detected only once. The CDR3 is CASGPENNEQFF. DNA for the CDR3: TGTGCCTCCGGGCCAGAAAACAATGAGCAGTTCTTC. The J gene is TRBJ2-1, the V gene TRBV2; no definite D call. This CDR3 is built from 12 residues. The germline gives CDR1 SNHLY, CDR2 FYNNEI. The ends were cut back, 11 bases at V and 5 bases at J, with 13 bases in the middle. Supplemented by reference TRBV2 and TRBJ2-1, the full variable domain reads EPEVTQTPSHQVTQMGQEVILRCVPISNHLYFYWYRQILGQKVEFLVSFYNNEISEKSEIFDDQFSVERPDGSNFTLKIRSTKLEDSAMYFCASGPENNEQFFGPGTRLTVL.

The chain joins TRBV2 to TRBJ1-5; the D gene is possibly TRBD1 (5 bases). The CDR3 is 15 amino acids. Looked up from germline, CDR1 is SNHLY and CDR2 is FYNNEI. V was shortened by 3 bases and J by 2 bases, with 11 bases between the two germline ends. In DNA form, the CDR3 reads TGTGCCAGCAGTGACCAGGGAATAGGCAATCAGCCCCAGCATTTT. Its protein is CASSDQGIGNQPQHF.

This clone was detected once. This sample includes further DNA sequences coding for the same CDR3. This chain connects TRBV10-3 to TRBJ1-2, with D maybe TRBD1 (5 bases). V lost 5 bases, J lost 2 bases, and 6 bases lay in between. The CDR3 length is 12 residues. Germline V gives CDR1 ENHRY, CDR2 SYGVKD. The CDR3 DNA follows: TGTGCCATCAGTCAGGGCAACTATGGCTACACCTTC. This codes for CAISQGNYGYTF.

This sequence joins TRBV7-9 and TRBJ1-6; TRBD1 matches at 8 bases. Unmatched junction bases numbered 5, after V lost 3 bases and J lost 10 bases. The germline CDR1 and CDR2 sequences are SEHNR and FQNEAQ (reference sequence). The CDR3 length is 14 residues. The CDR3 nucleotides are TGTGCCAGCAGCTTGACAGGGGACGGCTCACCCCTCCACTTT. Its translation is CASSLTGDGSPLHF.

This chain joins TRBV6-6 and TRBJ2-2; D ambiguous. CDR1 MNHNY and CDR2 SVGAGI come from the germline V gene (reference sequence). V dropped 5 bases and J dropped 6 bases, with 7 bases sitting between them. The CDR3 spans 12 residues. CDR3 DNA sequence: TGTGCCAGCAGTAATCATGCCGGGGAGCTGTTTTTT. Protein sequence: CASSNHAGELFF.

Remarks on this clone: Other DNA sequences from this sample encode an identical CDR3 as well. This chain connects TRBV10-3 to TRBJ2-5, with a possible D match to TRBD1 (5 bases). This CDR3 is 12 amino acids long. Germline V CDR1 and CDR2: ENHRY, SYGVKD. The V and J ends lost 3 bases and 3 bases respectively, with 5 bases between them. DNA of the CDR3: TGTGCCATCAGTGACAGGGAAGAGACCCAGTACTTC. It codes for CAISDREETQYF.

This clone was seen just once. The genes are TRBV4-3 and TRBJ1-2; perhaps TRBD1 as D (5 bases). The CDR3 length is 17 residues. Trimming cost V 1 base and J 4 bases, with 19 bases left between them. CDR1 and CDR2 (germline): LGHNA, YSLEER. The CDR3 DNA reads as TGCGCCAGCAGCCAAGCGAAGGGAGCTTGGGGCGGCTATGGCTACACCTTC. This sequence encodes CASSQAKGAWGGYGYTF.

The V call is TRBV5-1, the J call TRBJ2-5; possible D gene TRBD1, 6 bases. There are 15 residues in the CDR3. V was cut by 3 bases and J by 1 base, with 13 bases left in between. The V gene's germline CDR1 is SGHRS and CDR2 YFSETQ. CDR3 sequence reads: CASSSDSGVQETQYF. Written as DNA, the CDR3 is TGCGCCAGCAGCTCCGACTCAGGGGTCCAAGAGACCCAGTACTTC.

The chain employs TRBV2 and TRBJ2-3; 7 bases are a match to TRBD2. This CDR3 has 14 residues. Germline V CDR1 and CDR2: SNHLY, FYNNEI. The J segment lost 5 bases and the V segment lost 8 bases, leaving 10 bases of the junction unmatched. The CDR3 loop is CASGGGLAVDTQYF. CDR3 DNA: TGTGCCAGCGGGGGTGGTCTAGCGGTAGATACGCAGTATTTT.

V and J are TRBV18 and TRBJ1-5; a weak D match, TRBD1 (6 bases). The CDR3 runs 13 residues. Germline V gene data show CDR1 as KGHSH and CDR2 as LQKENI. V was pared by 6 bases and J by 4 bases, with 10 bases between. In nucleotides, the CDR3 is TGTGCCAGCTCCTTTGGACAGAATCAGCCCCAGCATTTT. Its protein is CASSFGQNQPQHF. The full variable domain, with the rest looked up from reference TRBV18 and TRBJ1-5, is NAGVMQNPRHLVRRRGQEARLRCSPMKGHSHVYWYRQLPEEGLKFMVYLQKENIIDESGMPKERFSAEFPKEGPSILRIQQVVRGDSAAYFCASSFGQNQPQHFGDGTRLSIL.